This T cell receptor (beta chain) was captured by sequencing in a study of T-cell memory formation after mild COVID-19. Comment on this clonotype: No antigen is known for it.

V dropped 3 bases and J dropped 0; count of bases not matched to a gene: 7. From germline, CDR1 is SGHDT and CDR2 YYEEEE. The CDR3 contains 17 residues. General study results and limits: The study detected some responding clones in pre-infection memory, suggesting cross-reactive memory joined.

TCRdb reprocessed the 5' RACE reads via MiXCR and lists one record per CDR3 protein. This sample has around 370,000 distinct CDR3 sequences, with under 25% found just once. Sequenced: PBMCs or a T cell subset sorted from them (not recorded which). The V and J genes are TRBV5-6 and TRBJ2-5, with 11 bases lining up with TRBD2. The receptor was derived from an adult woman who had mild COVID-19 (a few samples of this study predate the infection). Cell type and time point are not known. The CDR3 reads CASSSSGTSGDQETQYF. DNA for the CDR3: TGTGCCAGCAGCTCTTCCGGGACTAGCGGAGACCAAGAGACCCAGTACTTC. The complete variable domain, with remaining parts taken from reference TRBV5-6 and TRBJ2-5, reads DAGVTQSPTHLIKTRGQQVTLRCSPKSGHDTVSWYQQALGQGPQFIFQYYEEEERQRGNFPDRFSGHQFPNYSSELNVNALLLGDSALYLCASSSSGTSGDQETQYFGPGTRLLVL.